The T cell receptor (beta chain) described here comes from a study of chemoradiotherapy in HPV16-positive cancers (dated 2022 in TCRdb). At the level of the whole study: Candidate HPV-specific T-cell clones and common TCR motifs were defined through functional T-cell assays on cells from a couple of HPV16-positive patients. The study asked whether T-cell immunity against the HPV oncoproteins E6 and E7 changes during chemoradiotherapy and whether it affects survival. The candidate HPV-specific TCRs and motifs were then tracked in TCR repertoires from under 100 patients with HPV-related cancers.

Its CDR3 holds 14 amino acids, cysteine through phenylalanine. The CDR3 DNA has 42 bases and is translated from base 1. According to the germline V gene, CDR1 reads SNHLY and CDR2 reads FYNNEI. V and J are truncated by 1 base and 4 bases respectively, leaving an intervening sequence of 10 bases. Repertoires were sampled repeatedly over the course of chemoradiotherapy so that clonal expansion in the tumor microenvironment could be followed. The library was built by means of the immunoSEQ multiplex PCR assay. Imported from immuneACCESS, the table was reduced by TCRdb to in-frame sequences with V and J called. These copies leave out some clones; in studies compared against another copy, an unresolved V gene accounts for under half, and the cause of the remainder is not known. In all, the sample holds 3,000 to 5,000 clones, and more than 60% of those were seen once. The ten largest clones represent 16% of the sample.

In the case of this clone: No antigen is known for it. Base-call qualities are not available, and no considerably larger clone is one nucleotide away.

The study at large found these results: Improved recurrence-free survival in HPV16-positive patients was associated with expansion of HPV-responsive T cells during chemoradiotherapy. Expansion of candidate HPV-specific clones and E7-related TCR motifs was observed in the tumor microenvironment during treatment, whereas no such expansion was observed for non-HPV-specific T cells. The survival association was reported for HPV16-positive patients, and the functional definition of HPV-specific T cells was derived from only a couple of HPV16-positive patients.

The source of this sequence is a human donor with HPV-associated anogenital cancer. The rearranged chain carries TRBV2 and TRBJ1-2; the D gene is perhaps TRBD1, from 5 matching bases. This specimen was taken from a patient who underwent chemoradiotherapy. The CDR3 here reads CASSEGRDGYGYTF. The nucleotide sequence reads TGTGCCAGCAGTGAAGGAAGGGACGGCTATGGCTACACCTTC.